These 9 T cell receptor beta chains were sequenced from one sample in a study of PD-1 and CTLA-4 blockade in melanoma. Sequenced by immunoSEQ multiplex PCR; TCRdb stores in-frame clones only, minus some. Seen here are 7,200 or so clones, around 80% observed once, and the top ten hold 35% to 40%. The specimen comprised CD8+ T cells from peripheral blood, sampled before anti-PD-1 treatment. All receptors derive from a human donor with melanoma.

This chain connects TRBV4-1 to TRBJ2-7; D is ambiguous. Germline V CDR1 and CDR2: MGHRA, YSYEKL. This CDR3 spans 15 amino acids. Between the trimmed V and J ends, which lost 4 bases and 2 bases, there was a span of 15 bases. The CDR3 spells CASSPDFPGPYEQYF. The DNA of the CDR3 is TGCGCCAGCAGCCCAGACTTCCCTGGCCCCTACGAGCAGTACTTC.

The chain employs TRBV10-2 and TRBJ2-7; 7 bases map to TRBD1. The CDR3 has 13 residues. Trimming removed 3 bases from V and 3 bases from J; junction bases left unmatched: 2. Per germline, CDR1 WSHSY and CDR2 SAAADI. CDR3 in amino acids: CASSEGTDYEQYF. The CDR3 region has the DNA TGCGCCAGCAGTGAAGGGACAGACTACGAGCAGTACTTC.

This rearrangement joins TRBV7-8 to TRBJ2-2, with D possibly matching TRBD2 (5 bases). Germline loops: CDR1 SGHVS, CDR2 FQNEAQ. Trimming cost V 5 bases and J 3 bases, with 16 bases left between them. The CDR3 has 16 residues. The CDR3 nucleotides read TGTGCCAGCAGCCCCCGGGTACTCGGGGACACCGGGGAGCTGTTTTTT. This sequence encodes CASSPRVLGDTGELFF.

The chain joins TRBV10-3 to TRBJ1-5; 8 bases align to TRBD1. Trimming removed 10 bases from V and 5 bases from J; junction bases left unmatched: 4. The CDR3 spans 12 residues. Germline CDR1 is ENHRY and CDR2 is SYGVKD. The CDR3 nucleotides are TGTGCCACTCCCAGGGGGCATCAGCCCCAGCATTTT. Translation gives CATPRGHQPQHF.

The chain recombines TRBV11-2 with TRBJ2-7, with 9 bases that match TRBD2. Losses at the gene ends were 4 bases for V and 6 bases for J; bases not matched to a gene: 10. There are 15 residues in the CDR3. Per germline, CDR1 SGHAT and CDR2 FQNNGV. CDR3 nucleotide sequence: TGTGCCAGCAGCTCCCCCCAGGGACTAGCTGGCGAGCAGTACTTC. Translated: CASSSPQGLAGEQYF.

The gene calls are TRBV12-3 or TRBV12-4 and TRBJ1-5; D is uncertain. The CDR3 runs to 13 residues. Trimming took off 8 bases at V and 2 bases at J, with 10 bases between the two ends. CDR3 DNA: TGTGCCAGCGCTCCTCTTGGCAATCAGCCCCAGCATTTT. Translation: CASAPLGNQPQHF.

The chain has TRBV6-2 or TRBV6-3 and TRBJ2-3, with 9 bases matching TRBD2. The trim removed 2 bases at V and 3 bases at J, leaving 9 bases unmatched. CDR1 is MNHEY, CDR2 SVGEGT, per germline. The CDR3 loop spans 17 amino acids. The CDR3 coding sequence is TGTGCCAGCAGTTACCAGGTAGCGGGAGAGTTTACAGATACGCAGTATTTT. Residues: CASSYQVAGEFTDTQYF.

The chain recombines TRBV27 with TRBJ2-1, with 8 positions matching TRBD2. Germline V lookup: CDR1 MNHEY, CDR2 SMNVEV (reference sequence). The CDR3 covers 15 residues. Losses at the gene ends were 2 bases for V and 4 bases for J; bases not matched to a gene: 4. As DNA, the CDR3 is TGTGCCAGCAGTTTAAGCGGGAGTGAGTACAATGAGCAGTTCTTC. It yields the protein CASSLSGSEYNEQFF.

The chain has TRBV7-2 and TRBJ2-5; tentative D call: TRBD2 (6 bases). V was clipped by 3 bases and J by 9 bases, with 8 bases between them. Germline values: CDR1 SGHTA, CDR2 FQGNSA. This CDR3 has 11 residues. DNA of the CDR3: TGTGCCAGCAGCTTTGGAGGGGCCCAGTACTTC. Its translation: CASSFGGAQYF.